This is a list of T cell receptor beta chains from one sample in a study of shared clonotypes between healthy human individuals. TCRdb's copy holds only in-frame clones and misses some; the assay was immunoSEQ multiplex PCR. The sample carries about 2 million clones, roughly 95% recorded once. The sample taken for sequencing was naive CD4+ T cells sorted from blood. Every receptor here comes from a man younger than 30 in good health. Each CDR3 is given with its conserved first and last residue. The D gene is left open where the match is weak. A clone size is listed for some rows: how often the clone was seen (once, few, many), or a class if it is expanded.

.	TRBV5-1	.	TRBJ1-1	15	TGCGCCAGCAGCGCTGGGGGCAGGGTGAACACTGAAGCTTTCTTT	CASSAGGRVNTEAFF
.	TRBV11-2	once	TRBJ2-3	16	.	CASSYRVGSGTSGSPF
TRBD2	TRBV29-1	once	TRBJ2-1	11	TGCAGCGCTACCGGGGGGGCATCCGAGTTCTTC	CSATGGASEFF
.	TRBV5-1	.	TRBJ1-2	13	TGCGCCAGCAGCTCGGGGACCTCCTATGGCTACACCTTC	CASSSGTSYGYTF
TRBD2	TRBV10-2	.	TRBJ2-7	15	TGCGCCAGCAGAAACCGGGACTACATTAACTACGAGCAGTACTTC	CASRNRDYINYEQYF
.	TRBV29-1	few	TRBJ1-4	13	TGCAGCGTTCTACAAGCCATGGGAGAAAAACTGTTTTTT	CSVLQAMGEKLFF
.	TRBV23-1	once	TRBJ2-7	15	TGCGCCAGCAGTCTCCCTACAGGAGTCCCCTACGAGCAGTACTTC	CASSLPTGVPYEQYF
.	TRBV7-2	.	TRBJ1-1	15	TGTGCCAGCAGCTTAGCGGACGCTCGGAACACTGAAGCTTTCTTT	CASSLADARNTEAFF
.	TRBV19	.	TRBJ2-3	15	TGTGCCAGTACACGGGGCGTCTGGGACACAGATACGCAGTATTTT	CASTRGVWDTDTQYF
TRBD1	TRBV2	.	TRBJ1-1	16	TGTGCCAGCACCTCGGCGAGAGGGGGCGAAGGCACTGAAGCTTTCTTT	CASTSARGGEGTEAFF
.	TRBV4-1	.	TRBJ2-7	15	TGCGCCAGCAGCCCCGGTTTCGGAGGTTCCTACGAGCAGTACTTC	CASSPGFGGSYEQYF
.	TRBV2	.	TRBJ1-1	11	TGTGCCAGCAGTGAAGGTAGGGTTGGTTTCTTT	CASSEGRVGFF
TRBD2	TRBV20-1	.	TRBJ2-4	11	TGCAGCGGGACTAGCGAAAACATTCAGTACTTC	CSGTSENIQYF
TRBD1	TRBV10-3	.	TRBJ2-7	18	TGTGCCATCAGTGAGGCCTGGGGACAGGCCTTAGGTTCCTACGAGCAGTACTTC	CAISEAWGQALGSYEQYF
.	TRBV29-1	.	TRBJ2-7	12	TGCAGCGTTCAACAGAACTCCTACGAGCAGTACTTC	CSVQQNSYEQYF
.	TRBV28	once	TRBJ1-1	12	TGTGCCAGCAGACAGGGACCCCGGCGAGCTTTCTTT	CASRQGPRRAFF
TRBD2	TRBV2	.	TRBJ2-7	14	TGTGCCAACTCCAGGGCGGGGGGCTCCTACGAGCAGTACTTC	CANSRAGGSYEQYF
.	TRBV7-2	.	TRBJ1-6	16	TGTGCCAGCAGCTTAGATCAAGGGGGTGGATGGTCACCCCTCCACTTT	CASSLDQGGGWSPLHF
.	TRBV6-6	.	TRBJ2-1	15	TGTGCCAGCAGTTACCCAGGACAAGGCTACAATGAGCAGTTCTTC	CASSYPGQGYNEQFF
.	TRBV5-1	.	TRBJ1-3	16	TGCGCCAGCAGCTTGGAACAGTCCCTCTCTGGAAACACCATATATTTT	CASSLEQSLSGNTIYF
TRBD2	TRBV7-9	.	TRBJ2-3	15	TGTGCCAGCAGCTTAACGGGTCCGGGAGGTGATACGCAGTATTTT	CASSLTGPGGDTQYF
.	TRBV30	.	TRBJ1-5	14	TGTGCCTGGAGTGTGGGTCAGAATAATCAGCCCCAGCATTTT	CAWSVGQNNQPQHF
.	TRBV15	once	TRBJ2-3	13	TGTGCCACCAGCAGTAGGGGCACAGATACGCAGTATTTT	CATSSRGTDTQYF
.	TRBV30	.	TRBJ2-7	13	TGTGCCTGGACTAGGACCAAAGGTGTGGAGCAGTACTTC	CAWTRTKGVEQYF
TRBD1	TRBV11-3	.	TRBJ2-3	17	TGTGCCAGCAGCTCCGGACAGGGGCTTCCTAGCACAGATACGCAGTATTTT	CASSSGQGLPSTDTQYF
.	TRBV7-9	.	TRBJ1-2	14	TGTGCCAGCAGCTTAGTCGGGGTGAGCTATGGCTACACCTTC	CASSLVGVSYGYTF
TRBD1	TRBV2	.	TRBJ1-5	15	TGTGCCAGCAGTGAAGCGAGGACAGGCCCCAATCCCCAGCATTTT	CASSEARTGPNPQHF
.	TRBV7-9	once	TRBJ2-5	15	TGTGCCAGCAGCTTAGCGCGGGGCCGTCAAGAGACCCAGTACTTC	CASSLARGRQETQYF
.	TRBV28	.	TRBJ1-5	16	TGTGCCAGCAGTTTGAACAGGGCGTGGGGCAATCAGCCCCAGCATTTT	CASSLNRAWGNQPQHF
.	TRBV27	.	TRBJ1-5	14	TGTGCCAGCAGTTTAGAACAGCCGGGGGGGCCCCAGCATTTT	CASSLEQPGGPQHF
.	TRBV7-2	.	TRBJ1-4	11	TGTGCCAGCAGCCGGGGCGAAAAACTGTTTTTT	CASSRGEKLFF
.	TRBV28	.	TRBJ2-6	15	TGTGCCAGCAGTTTGGGGGGAGCTGGGGCCAACGTCCTGACTTTC	CASSLGGAGANVLTF
.	TRBV6-1	.	TRBJ1-5	14	TGTGCCAGCAGTGAAGCACGGGGAAATCAGCCCCAGCATTTT	CASSEARGNQPQHF
TRBD1	TRBV9	.	TRBJ2-2	15	TGTGCCAGCAGCCCGCGGACAGGGGTAGGCGGGGAGCTGTTTTTT	CASSPRTGVGGELFF
TRBD1	TRBV30	.	TRBJ2-7	14	TGTGCCTGGAAGACGACAGGGGGTCCCTACGAGCAGTACTTC	CAWKTTGGPYEQYF